What follows are 12 T cell receptor beta chains derived from one specimen sequenced in a study of beta chain features in type 1 diabetes. The study reverse transcribed the entire isolated RNA, so it sequenced expressed TCRB transcripts. The assay was immunoSEQ multiplex PCR, and TCRdb's table has in-frame clones only and misses some. The sample holds more than 300,000 clones; over 9.5% are singletons and the top ten take 0.017%. Source material: naive CD4+ T cells from blood. The receptors originated from a man in his late teens or twenties in good health.

A few counts support this clone. The chain combines TRBV5-1 with TRBJ2-1, with 12 positions matching TRBD2. The CDR3 extends over 16 amino acids. V lost 1 base to trimming and J lost 7 bases; unmatched junction nucleotides: 6. CDR1 and CDR2 (germline): SGHRS, YFSETQ. The CDR3 bases are TGCGCCAGCAGCTTGTCACTAGCGGGAGGCGGGAATGAGCAGTTCTTC. It codes for CASSLSLAGGGNEQFF.

This clone was seen a handful of times. The J gene is TRBJ1-2, the V gene TRBV19; the match to TRBD1 covers 9 bases. Germline trimming cut 8 bases from V and 2 bases from J; bases unmatched to any gene: 3. Germline V gives CDR1 LNHDA, CDR2 SQIVND (reference sequence). This CDR3 is built from 13 residues. CDR3 bases: TGTGCCAGTGGGGACAGGGCGAACTATGGCTACACCTTC. Its translation is CASGDRANYGYTF.

This sequence joins TRBV6-5 and TRBJ1-2; D perhaps matches TRBD1 (6 bases). The CDR3 length is 14 residues. The V gene's germline CDR1 is MNHEY and CDR2 SVGAGI. Trimming left V 6 bases short and J 1 base short, with 12 bases between. CDR3: CASRETGRNYGYTF. The CDR3, as DNA: TGTGCCAGCAGAGAGACAGGCCGTAACTATGGCTACACCTTC.

CDR3 bases: TGCGCCAGCAGCCAAGATCTCGGGATAGGGGAAAAACTGTTTTTT. Translation gives CASSQDLGIGEKLFF. The chain uses TRBV4-3 and TRBJ1-4, with D hard to call. Between the trimmed V and J ends, which lost 0 bases and 8 bases, there was a span of 13 bases. CDR3 length: 15 amino acids. Looked up from germline, CDR1 is LGHNA and CDR2 is YSLEER.

CDR3 bases: TGTGCCTGGAGTGCTAACAGGTTAAGCTCCTATAATTCACCCCTCCACTTT. Its protein product is CAWSANRLSSYNSPLHF. J is TRBJ1-6 and V is TRBV30; a possible D gene is TRBD1 (5 bases). The germline V gene has CDR1 GTSNPN and CDR2 SVGIG (reference sequence). V dropped 1 base and J dropped 0 bases, with 13 bases sitting between them. This CDR3 region has 17 residues. Full variable domain (rest looked up from reference TRBV30 and TRBJ1-6): SQTIHQWPATLVQPVGSPLSLECTVEGTSNPNLYWYRQAAGRGLQLLFYSVGIGQISSEVPQNLSASRPQDRQFILSSKKLLLSDSGFYLCAWSANRLSSYNSPLHFGNGTRLTVT.

The chain carries TRBV7-9 and TRBJ2-1; 11 bases line up with TRBD1. With 3 bases clipped from V and 5 bases from J, the junction kept 3 bases outside the gene matches. Germline-derived CDR1 and CDR2 are SEHNR and FQNEAQ (reference sequence). The CDR3 has 15 amino acids. The CDR3 DNA reads TGTGCCAGCAGCTTCCGGGACAGGGGGGACAATGAGCAGTTCTTC. Its protein is CASSFRDRGDNEQFF.

The V and J genes are TRBV14 and TRBJ1-1; D is unresolved. Germline V lookup: CDR1 SGHDN, CDR2 FVKESK. V shed 4 bases and J shed 5 bases, with 11 bases lying between them. The CDR3 is made up of 13 amino acids. CDR3 coding DNA: TGTGCCAGCAGCCGGGAGGGAGTTACTGAAGCTTTCTTT. Protein: CASSREGVTEAFF.

The V gene is TRBV6-1, the J gene TRBJ2-6; TRBD2 might be the D (5 bases). Per germline, CDR1 MNHNS and CDR2 SASEGT. Trimming took off 2 bases at V and 2 bases at J, with 16 bases between the two ends. This CDR3 contains 18 residues. In DNA, the CDR3 is TGTGCCAGCAGTGAAAGCAGTTTACGGAGGACTGGGGCCAACGTCCTGACTTTC. Its translation is CASSESSLRRTGANVLTF.

In this sample, this clone turned up a few times. The rearrangement links TRBV30 to TRBJ2-2; D is undetermined. The V end lost 2 bases, the J end lost 7 bases, and 11 bases lay between the germline ends. The CDR3 covers 13 residues. Germline V CDR1 and CDR2: GTSNPN, SVGIG (reference sequence). Here the CDR3 reads CAWSFGTGGELFF. CDR3 DNA: TGTGCCTGGAGTTTTGGCACGGGCGGGGAGCTGTTTTTT.

This clone was seen a few times. Within the sample, other DNA sequences also encode this same CDR3. The chain combines TRBV30 with TRBJ1-1; no reliable D call. Trimming stripped 0 bases from V and 2 bases from J, with 7 bases between. Germline V gene lookup returns CDR1 GTSNPN and CDR2 SVGIG (reference sequence). The length of the CDR3 is 13 residues. CDR3 region: CAWSVLTNTEAFF. As DNA, the CDR3 is TGTGCCTGGAGTGTACTCACCAACACTGAAGCTTTCTTT.

This clone was observed a few times. The V call is TRBV5-1, the J call TRBJ2-7, with TRBD2 identical over 13 bases. CDR3 length equals 17 residues. V lost 3 bases and J lost 2; bases outside the gene matches: 8. The V gene's germline CDR1 is SGHRS and CDR2 YFSETQ. The CDR3 loop is CASSWSPGLAGAYEQYF. The CDR3 region has the DNA TGCGCCAGCAGCTGGAGCCCCGGACTAGCGGGAGCCTACGAGCAGTACTTC.

V is TRBV29-1 and J is TRBJ1-2; no clear D. CDR1 and CDR2 from the germline V gene are SQVTM and ANQGSEA. V lost 4 bases and J 8 bases, leaving 14 bases between the germline ends. The CDR3 spans 12 residues. CDR3 bases: TGCAGCGTTGGCCAGCTTCAGAGGGGCTACACCTTC. Its protein is CSVGQLQRGYTF. The whole variable domain, filled in from reference TRBV29-1 and TRBJ1-2, reads SAVISQKPSRDICQRGTSLTIQCQVDSQVTMMFWYRQQPGQSLTLIATANQGSEATYESGFVIDKFPISRPNLTFSTLTVSNMSPEDSSIYLCSVGQLQRGYTFGSGTRLTVV.